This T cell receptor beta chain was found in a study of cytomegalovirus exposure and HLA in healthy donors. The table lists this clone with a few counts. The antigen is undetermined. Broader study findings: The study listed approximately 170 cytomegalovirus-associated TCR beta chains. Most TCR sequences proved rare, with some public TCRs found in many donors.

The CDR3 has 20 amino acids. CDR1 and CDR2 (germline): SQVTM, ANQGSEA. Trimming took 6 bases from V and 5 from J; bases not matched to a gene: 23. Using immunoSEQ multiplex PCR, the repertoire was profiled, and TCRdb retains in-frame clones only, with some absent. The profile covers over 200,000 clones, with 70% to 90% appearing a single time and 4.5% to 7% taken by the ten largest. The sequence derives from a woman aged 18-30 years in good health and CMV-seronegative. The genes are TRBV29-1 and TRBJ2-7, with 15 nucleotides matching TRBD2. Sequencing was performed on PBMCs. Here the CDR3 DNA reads TGCAGCGTCGCCCCCCTAACCGGGACTAGCGGGAGGATAGTAAGGAACGAGCAGTACTTC. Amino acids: CSVAPLTGTSGRIVRNEQYF.